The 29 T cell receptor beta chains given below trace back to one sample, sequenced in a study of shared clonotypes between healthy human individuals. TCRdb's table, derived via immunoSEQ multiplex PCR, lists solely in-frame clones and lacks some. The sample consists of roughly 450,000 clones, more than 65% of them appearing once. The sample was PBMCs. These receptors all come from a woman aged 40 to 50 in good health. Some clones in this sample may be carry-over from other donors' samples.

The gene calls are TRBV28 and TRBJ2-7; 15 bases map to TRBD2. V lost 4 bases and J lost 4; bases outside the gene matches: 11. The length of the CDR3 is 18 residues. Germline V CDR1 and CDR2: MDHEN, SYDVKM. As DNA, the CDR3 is TGTGCCAGCAGTTCCCCCAGGACTAGCGGGAGGGCCGGTTACGAGCAGTACTTC. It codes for CASSSPRTSGRAGYEQYF.

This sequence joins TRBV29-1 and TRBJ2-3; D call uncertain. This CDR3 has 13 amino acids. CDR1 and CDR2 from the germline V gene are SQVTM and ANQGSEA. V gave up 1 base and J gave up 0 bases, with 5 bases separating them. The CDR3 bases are TGCAGCGTTGAAGCAGATAGCACAGATACGCAGTATTTT. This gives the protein CSVEADSTDTQYF.

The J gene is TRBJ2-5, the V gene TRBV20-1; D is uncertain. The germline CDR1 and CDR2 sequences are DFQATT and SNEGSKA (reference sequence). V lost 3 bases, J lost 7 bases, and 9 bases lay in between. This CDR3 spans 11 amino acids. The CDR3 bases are TGCAGTGCTAGTGATTTCCCGACCCAGTACTTC. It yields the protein CSASDFPTQYF.

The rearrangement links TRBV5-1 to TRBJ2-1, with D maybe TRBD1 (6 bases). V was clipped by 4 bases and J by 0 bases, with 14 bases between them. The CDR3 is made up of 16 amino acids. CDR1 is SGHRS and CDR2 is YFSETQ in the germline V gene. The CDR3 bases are TGCGCCAGCAGCCCCAGGGTACAGGGCTCCTACAATGAGCAGTTCTTC. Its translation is CASSPRVQGSYNEQFF.

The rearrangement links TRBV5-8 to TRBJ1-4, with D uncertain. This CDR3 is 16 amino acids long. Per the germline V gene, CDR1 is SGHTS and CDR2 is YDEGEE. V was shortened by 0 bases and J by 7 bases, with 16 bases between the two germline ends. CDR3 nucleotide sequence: TGTGCCAGCAGCTTGGAGCGTGCGGGTTTGGGTGAAAAACTGTTTTTT. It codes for CASSLERAGLGEKLFF.

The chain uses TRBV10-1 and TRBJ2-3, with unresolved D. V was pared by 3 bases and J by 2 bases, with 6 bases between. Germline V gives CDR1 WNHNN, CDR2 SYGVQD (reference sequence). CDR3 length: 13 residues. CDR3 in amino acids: CASSDDPTDTQYF. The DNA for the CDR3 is TGCGCCAGCAGTGACGACCCCACAGATACGCAGTATTTT.

The CDR3 coding sequence is TGTGCCAGCAGTGAAGCGCCTGGAAACACCATATATTTT. This sequence encodes CASSEAPGNTIYF. The rearrangement links TRBV2 to TRBJ1-3; D remains unclear. Deletions cut 0 bases from V and 2 bases from J, with 2 bases between. Germline V lookup: CDR1 SNHLY, CDR2 FYNNEI. The CDR3 is 13 residues long.

DNA of the CDR3: TGCGCCAGCAGTGCCGGGAGGGCCAGAGATACGCAGTATTTT. As protein: CASSAGRARDTQYF. The V call is TRBV10-2, the J call TRBJ2-3; 8 nucleotides agree with TRBD2. There are 14 residues in the CDR3. Per germline, CDR1 WSHSY and CDR2 SAAADI. The J segment lost 5 bases and the V segment lost 4 bases, leaving 5 bases of the junction unmatched.

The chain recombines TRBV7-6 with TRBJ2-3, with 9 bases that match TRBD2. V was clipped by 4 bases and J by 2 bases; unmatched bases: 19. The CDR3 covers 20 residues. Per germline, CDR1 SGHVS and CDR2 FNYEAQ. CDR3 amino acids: CASSSRASGTLGVDTDTQYF. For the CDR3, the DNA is TGTGCCAGCAGCTCCCGGGCTAGCGGGACCCTAGGGGTCGACACAGATACGCAGTATTTT.

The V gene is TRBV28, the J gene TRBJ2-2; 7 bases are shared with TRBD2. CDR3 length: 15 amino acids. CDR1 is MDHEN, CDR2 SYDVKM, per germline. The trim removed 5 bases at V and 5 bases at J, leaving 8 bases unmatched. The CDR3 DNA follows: TGTGCCAGCAGTCCCCAGCGGGGCCTAACCGGGGAGCTGTTTTTT. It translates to CASSPQRGLTGELFF.

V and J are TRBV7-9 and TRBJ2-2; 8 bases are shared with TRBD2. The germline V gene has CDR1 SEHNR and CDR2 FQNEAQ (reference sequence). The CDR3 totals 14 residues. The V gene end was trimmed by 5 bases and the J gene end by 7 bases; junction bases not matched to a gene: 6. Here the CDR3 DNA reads TGTGCCAGCAGCGCAGGACTAGCAGTCGGGGAGCTGTTTTTT. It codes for CASSAGLAVGELFF.

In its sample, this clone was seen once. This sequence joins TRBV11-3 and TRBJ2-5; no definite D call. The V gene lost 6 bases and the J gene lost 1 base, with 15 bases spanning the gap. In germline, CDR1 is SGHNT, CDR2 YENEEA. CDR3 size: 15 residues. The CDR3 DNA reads TGTGCCAGCAGTTCGACCGGGTTGGGCCAAGAGACCCAGTACTTC. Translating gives CASSSTGLGQETQYF.

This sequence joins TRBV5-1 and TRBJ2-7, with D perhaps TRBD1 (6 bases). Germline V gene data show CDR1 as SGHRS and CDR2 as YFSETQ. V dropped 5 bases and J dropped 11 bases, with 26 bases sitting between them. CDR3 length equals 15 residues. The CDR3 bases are TGCGCCAGCAGACTTGGTGGGGCAAAAACAGGGATCGAGTACTTC. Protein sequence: CASRLGGAKTGIEYF.

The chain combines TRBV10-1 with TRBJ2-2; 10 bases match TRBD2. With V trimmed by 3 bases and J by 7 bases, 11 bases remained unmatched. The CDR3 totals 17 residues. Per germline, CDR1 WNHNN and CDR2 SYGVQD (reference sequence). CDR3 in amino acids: CASSDLGVAGGHGELFF. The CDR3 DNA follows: TGCGCCAGCAGTGACCTCGGGGTAGCGGGAGGCCACGGGGAGCTGTTTTTT.

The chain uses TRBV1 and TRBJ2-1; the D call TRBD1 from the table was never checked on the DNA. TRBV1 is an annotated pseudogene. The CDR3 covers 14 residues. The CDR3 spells CTSSQGGRPHEQFF. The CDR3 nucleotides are TGCACCAGCAGCCAAGGGGGCCGCCCCCATGAGCAGTTCTTC.

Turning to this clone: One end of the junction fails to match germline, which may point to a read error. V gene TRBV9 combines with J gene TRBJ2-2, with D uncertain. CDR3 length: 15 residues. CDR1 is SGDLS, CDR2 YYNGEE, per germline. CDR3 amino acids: CASSSLATNAGELFF. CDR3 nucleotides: TGTGCCAGCAGCTCATTGGCTACGAACGCCGGGGAGCTGTTTTTT.

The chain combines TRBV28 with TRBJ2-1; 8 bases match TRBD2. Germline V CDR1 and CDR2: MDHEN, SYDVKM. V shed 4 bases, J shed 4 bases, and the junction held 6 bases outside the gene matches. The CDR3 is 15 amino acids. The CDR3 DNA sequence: TGTGCCAGCAGTTCTGGGACTAGAATTTACAATGAGCAGTTCTTC. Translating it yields CASSSGTRIYNEQFF.

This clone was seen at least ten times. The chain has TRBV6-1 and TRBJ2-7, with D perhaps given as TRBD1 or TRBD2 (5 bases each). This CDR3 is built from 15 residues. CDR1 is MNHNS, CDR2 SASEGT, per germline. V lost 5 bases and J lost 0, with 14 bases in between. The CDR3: CASSPRRGGSYEQYF. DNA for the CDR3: TGTGCCAGCAGTCCCCGTCGTGGGGGCTCCTACGAGCAGTACTTC.

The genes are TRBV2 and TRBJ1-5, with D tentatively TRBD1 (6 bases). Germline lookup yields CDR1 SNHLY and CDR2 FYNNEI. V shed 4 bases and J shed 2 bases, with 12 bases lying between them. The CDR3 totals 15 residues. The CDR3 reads CASSAQGDGNQPQHF. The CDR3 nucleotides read TGTGCCAGCAGTGCACAGGGTGATGGCAATCAGCCCCAGCATTTT.

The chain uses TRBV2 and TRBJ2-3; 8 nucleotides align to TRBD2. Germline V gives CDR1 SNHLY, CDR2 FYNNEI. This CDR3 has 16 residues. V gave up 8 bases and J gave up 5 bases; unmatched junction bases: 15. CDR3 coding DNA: TGTGCCAGCTCCCCACCGGGAGGGCCCATAATAGATACGCAGTATTTT. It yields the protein CASSPPGGPIIDTQYF.

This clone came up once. Here the CDR3 reads CASSLIEGYNEQFF. The CDR3 bases are TGTGCCAGCAGCCTAATAGAGGGCTACAATGAGCAGTTCTTC. This chain links TRBV11-2 with TRBJ2-1, with D perhaps TRBD2 (5 bases). V lost 5 bases to trimming and J lost 3 bases, with 11 bases between them. Germline lookup yields CDR1 SGHAT and CDR2 FQNNGV. The CDR3 runs to 14 residues.

The CDR3 DNA follows: TGTGCCAGCAGCACTCCAGGGGGCGCGAATGAAAAACTGTTTTTT. Translation: CASSTPGGANEKLFF. The genes are TRBV9 and TRBJ1-4, with TRBD1 matching 8 bases. CDR1 is SGDLS, CDR2 YYNGEE, per germline. V lost 4 bases to trimming and J lost 5 bases; unmatched junction nucleotides: 7. CDR3 length: 15 amino acids.

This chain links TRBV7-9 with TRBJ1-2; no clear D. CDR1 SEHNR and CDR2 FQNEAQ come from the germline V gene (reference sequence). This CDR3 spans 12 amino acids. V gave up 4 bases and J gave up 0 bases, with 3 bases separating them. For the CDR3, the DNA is TGTGCCAGCAGCTCTTCTAACTATGGCTACACCTTC. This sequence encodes CASSSSNYGYTF.

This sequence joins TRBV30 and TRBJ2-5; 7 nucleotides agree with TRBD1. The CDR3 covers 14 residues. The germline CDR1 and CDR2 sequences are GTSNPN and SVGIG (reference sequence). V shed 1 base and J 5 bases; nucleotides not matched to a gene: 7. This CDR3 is CAWSANRGIETQYF. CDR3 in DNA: TGTGCCTGGAGTGCTAACAGGGGTATCGAGACCCAGTACTTC. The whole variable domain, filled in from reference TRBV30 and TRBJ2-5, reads SQTIHQWPATLVQPVGSPLSLECTVEGTSNPNLYWYRQAAGRGLQLLFYSVGIGQISSEVPQNLSASRPQDRQFILSSKKLLLSDSGFYLCAWSANRGIETQYFGPGTRLLVL.

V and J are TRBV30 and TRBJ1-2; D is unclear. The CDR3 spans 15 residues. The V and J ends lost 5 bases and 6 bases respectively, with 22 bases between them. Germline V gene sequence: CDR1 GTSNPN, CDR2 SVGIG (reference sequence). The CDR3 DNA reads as TGTGCCTGGGTGCCGTCAGACGGAGGAGTGAATGGCTACACCTTC. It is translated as CAWVPSDGGVNGYTF.

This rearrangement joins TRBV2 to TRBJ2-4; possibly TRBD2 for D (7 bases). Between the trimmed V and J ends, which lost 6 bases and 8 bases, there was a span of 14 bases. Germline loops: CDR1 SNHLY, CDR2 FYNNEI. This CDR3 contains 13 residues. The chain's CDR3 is CASSMGAGDIQYF. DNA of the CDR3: TGTGCCAGCAGCATGGGGGCGGGGGACATTCAGTACTTC.

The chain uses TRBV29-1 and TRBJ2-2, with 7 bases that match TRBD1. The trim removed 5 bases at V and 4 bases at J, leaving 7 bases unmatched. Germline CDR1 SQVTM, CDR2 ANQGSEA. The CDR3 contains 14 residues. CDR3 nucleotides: TGCAGCGTTATGGACAGGCTAGCCACCGGGGAGCTGTTTTTT. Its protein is CSVMDRLATGELFF.

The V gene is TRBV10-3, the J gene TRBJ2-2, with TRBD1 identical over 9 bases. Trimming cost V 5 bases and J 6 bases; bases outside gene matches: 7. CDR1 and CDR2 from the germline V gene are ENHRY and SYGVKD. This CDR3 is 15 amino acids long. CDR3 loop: CAISNRGPSSGELFF. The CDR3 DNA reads TGTGCCATCAGTAACAGGGGGCCCTCGTCCGGGGAGCTGTTTTTT.

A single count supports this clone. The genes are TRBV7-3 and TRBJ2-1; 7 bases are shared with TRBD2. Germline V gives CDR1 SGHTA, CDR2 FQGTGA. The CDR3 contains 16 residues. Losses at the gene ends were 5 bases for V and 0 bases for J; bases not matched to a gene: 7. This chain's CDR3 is CASSTRSGASYNEQFF. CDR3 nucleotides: TGTGCCAGCAGCACCAGGAGCGGGGCCTCCTACAATGAGCAGTTCTTC.